This T cell receptor (beta chain) was identified in a study of cytomegalovirus exposure and HLA in healthy donors. Points on this clone: The antigen remains undetermined.

Per germline, CDR1 LNHDA and CDR2 SQIVND (reference sequence). V trimming: 8 bases; J trimming: 1 base; junction bases outside the gene matches: 5. The length of the CDR3 is 15 residues. Likely unrecorded immune exposures existed in these nominally healthy donors. A multiplex PCR was run with 60 Vbeta primers and 13 Jbeta primers. Libraries were prepared by immunoSEQ multiplex PCR; TCRdb keeps only in-frame clonotypes and omits some of them. The table has 110,000 or so clones, 81% seen once. The study, taken as a whole, reports: More than 15,000 TCR beta sequences were associated with HLA alleles at 0.05 false discovery rate in a later analysis.

This sequence joins TRBV19 and TRBJ1-5; 10 nucleotides agree with TRBD1. The sequence came from a middle-aged woman in good health and CMV-seronegative. Sample: PBMCs. CDR3 amino acids: CASGQGEVSNQPQHF. The CDR3, as DNA: TGTGCCAGTGGACAGGGGGAAGTAAGCAATCAGCCCCAGCATTTT.